Presented here are 19 T cell receptor beta chains from one specimen sequenced in a study of blood T cell repertoires in COVID-19. The assay was immunoSEQ multiplex PCR, and TCRdb's table has in-frame clones only and misses some. Among around 250,000 clones, 70% to 90% were seen once, and the ten largest hold 1.5% to 2%. The sample was PBMCs or T cells enriched from blood (not recorded which). These receptors were taken from a woman between 50 and 59 years old who had recovered from COVID-19.

The V and J genes are TRBV9 and TRBJ2-7; 7 nucleotides line up with TRBD2. The CDR3 runs to 15 residues. Looked up from germline, CDR1 is SGDLS and CDR2 is YYNGEE. The V segment lost 0 bases and the J segment 7 bases; nucleotides outside the gene matches: 10. The CDR3 loop reads CASSVAGGRAEEQYF. The DNA of the CDR3 is TGTGCCAGCAGCGTAGCTGGTGGGAGGGCCGAAGAGCAGTACTTC.

The chain has TRBV28 and TRBJ2-3, with 9 bases lining up with TRBD1. Germline V gives CDR1 MDHEN, CDR2 SYDVKM. V shed 8 bases, J shed 2 bases, and the junction held 11 bases outside the gene matches. The CDR3 loop spans 16 amino acids. In DNA, the CDR3 is TGTGCCAGCGGTCCCGGGACAGGGCGTATCACAGATACGCAGTATTTT. Translated, it gives CASGPGTGRITDTQYF.

V and J are TRBV4-1 and TRBJ2-1; 9 nucleotides match TRBD2. In germline, CDR1 is MGHRA, CDR2 YSYEKL. The CDR3 has 16 residues. The V and J ends lost 3 bases and 4 bases, in that order; junction bases with no gene match: 7. The DNA of the CDR3 is TGCGCCAGCAGCCAGGATAGTAGCGGGGGATACAATGAGCAGTTCTTC. This codes for CASSQDSSGGYNEQFF.

The V gene is TRBV3-1 (or the pseudogene TRBV3-2), the J gene TRBJ2-1; D not certain. Looked up from germline, CDR1 is LGHDT and CDR2 is YNNKEL (reference sequence). V lost 4 bases to trimming and J lost 0 bases, with 10 bases between them. The CDR3 covers 15 residues. Here the CDR3 DNA reads TGTGCCAGCAGCCTGGGCCTCAGCTCCTACAATGAGCAGTTCTTC. Translating gives CASSLGLSSYNEQFF.

This sequence joins TRBV18 and TRBJ2-7; D perhaps matches TRBD1 (6 bases). With 0 bases removed from V and 7 bases from J, the gap between germline ends came to 22 bases. The CDR3 extends over 17 amino acids. Per the germline V gene, CDR1 is KGHSH and CDR2 is LQKENI. The CDR3 DNA reads as TGTGCCAGCTCACCACCGGGTTTAAGCTCACAGGGCGGGGAGCAGTACTTC. It codes for CASSPPGLSSQGGEQYF.

This clone was counted a few times. The chain joins TRBV11-2 to TRBJ1-6, with 8 bases lining up with TRBD1. The CDR3 runs 14 residues. The junction had 1 base not matched to a gene; V was cut back by 0 bases and J by 9 bases. Germline-derived CDR1 and CDR2 are SGHAT and FQNNGV. The CDR3 loop reads CASSLETGVSPLHF. The CDR3 DNA reads TGTGCCAGCAGCTTAGAGACAGGGGTTTCACCCCTCCACTTT.

The chain couples TRBV7-6 to TRBJ2-7; D uncertain. V was cut by 5 bases and J by 3 bases, with 14 bases left in between. This CDR3 comprises 14 residues. Per germline, CDR1 SGHVS and CDR2 FNYEAQ. The CDR3 reads CASSTRGSFYEQYF. CDR3 bases: TGTGCCAGCAGCACACGAGGCAGCTTCTACGAGCAGTACTTC. Full variable domain (remainder filled in from reference TRBV7-6 and TRBJ2-7): GAGVSQSPRYKVTKRGQDVALRCDPISGHVSLYWYRQALGQGPEFLTYFNYEAQQDKSGLPNDRFSAERPEGSISTLTIQRTEQRDSAMYRCASSTRGSFYEQYFGPGTRLTVT.

This clone appeared once. The rearrangement uses TRBV7-8 and TRBJ1-4; 7 bases align to TRBD1. This CDR3 is 15 amino acids long. V lost 3 bases and J lost 3; bases outside the gene matches: 4. The germline CDR1 and CDR2 sequences are SGHVS and FQNEAQ. The CDR3 DNA reads TGTGCCAGCAGCTTGAGGGGGCCTTCTAATGAAAAACTGTTTTTT. As protein: CASSLRGPSNEKLFF.

The V and J genes are TRBV5-8 and TRBJ1-4; D gene uncertain. The germline V gene encodes CDR1 SGHTS and CDR2 YDEGEE. This CDR3 is 14 amino acids long. V lost 4 bases, J lost 6 bases, and 13 bases lay in between. The CDR3 DNA follows: TGTGCCAGCAGCCGCGCGAGGGCCGATGAAAAACTGTTTTTT. Its protein product is CASSRARADEKLFF.

This sequence joins TRBV5-1 and TRBJ2-3; D gene uncertain. The CDR3 has 15 residues. CDR1 SGHRS and CDR2 YFSETQ come from the germline V gene. The V gene lost 1 base and the J gene lost 0 bases, with 9 bases spanning the gap. The CDR3, as DNA: TGCGCCAGCAGCTTGATTGGTACTAGCACAGATACGCAGTATTTT. Amino acids: CASSLIGTSTDTQYF.

The CDR3: CASSLPGGYEQYF. Here the CDR3 DNA reads TGTGCCAGCAGCTTACCGGGCGGGTACGAGCAGTACTTC. The V call is TRBV7-6, the J call TRBJ2-7; perhaps TRBD2 as D (5 bases). Trimming took off 2 bases at V and 4 bases at J, with 9 bases between the two ends. The CDR3 spans 13 residues. Germline V gene lookup returns CDR1 SGHVS and CDR2 FNYEAQ.

The chain couples TRBV7-8 to TRBJ2-3; TRBD2 matches at 9 bases. This CDR3 is built from 16 residues. J was trimmed by 2 bases and V by 3 bases; bases with no gene match: 6. CDR1 and CDR2 (germline): SGHVS, FQNEAQ. The CDR3 DNA follows: TGTGCCAGCAGCTTGAGACTAGCGGAGACCACAGATACGCAGTATTTT. This translates into CASSLRLAETTDTQYF.

The chain uses TRBV10-3 and TRBJ1-3, with D perhaps matching TRBD1 (5 bases). With 2 bases removed from V and 2 bases from J, the gap between germline ends came to 13 bases. Germline V CDR1 and CDR2: ENHRY, SYGVKD. The length of the CDR3 is 16 residues. CDR3 nucleotide sequence: TGTGCCATCAGTGAGGTTCAGGGTAACACTGGAAACACCATATATTTT. Protein product: CAISEVQGNTGNTIYF.

The chain recombines TRBV11-2 with TRBJ1-1; TRBD1 matches 9 bases. The CDR3 runs to 16 residues. V trimming: 7 bases; J trimming: 3 bases; junction bases outside the gene matches: 12. Looked up from germline, CDR1 is SGHAT and CDR2 is FQNNGV. The CDR3, as DNA: TGTGCCAGCACCGATCCGGGACAGGGTTCGGACACTGAAGCTTTCTTT. Its translation is CASTDPGQGSDTEAFF.

This rearrangement joins TRBV29-1 to TRBJ2-3, with TRBD2 identical over 15 bases. The ends lost 6 bases at V and 2 bases at J; junction bases unmatched: 6. Germline V CDR1 and CDR2: SQVTM, ANQGSEA. The CDR3 consists of 16 residues. The CDR3 sequence: CSVLGTSGRTTDTQYF. CDR3 nucleotides: TGCAGCGTACTAGGGACTAGCGGGAGGACCACAGATACGCAGTATTTT.

The chain couples TRBV25-1 to TRBJ2-3; 14 nucleotides line up with TRBD2. The length of the CDR3 is 15 residues. Germline V CDR1 and CDR2: MGHDK, SYGVNS. Unmatched junction bases numbered 2, after V lost 6 bases and J lost 3 bases. The CDR3 loop reads CASSRLAGGTDTQYF. The CDR3 DNA is TGTGCCAGCAGCCGACTAGCGGGAGGGACAGATACGCAGTATTTT.

The chain joins TRBV5-1 to TRBJ1-4; no firm D call. There are 14 residues in the CDR3. V was trimmed by 2 bases and J by 4 bases, leaving 9 bases between them. Germline assignment: CDR1 SGHRS and CDR2 YFSETQ. The CDR3 DNA is TGCGCCAGCAGCTTCGCAGAATATAATGAAAAACTGTTTTTT. Encoded protein: CASSFAEYNEKLFF.

This chain links TRBV6-5 with TRBJ2-5, with TRBD2 matching over 7 bases. The CDR3 runs to 15 residues. Germline-derived CDR1 and CDR2 are MNHEY and SVGAGI. V shed 2 bases and J 5 bases; nucleotides not matched to a gene: 8. CDR3: CASSYVGGPLETQYF. CDR3 coding DNA: TGTGCCAGCAGTTACGTGGGAGGGCCCTTGGAGACCCAGTACTTC.

The genes are TRBV10-3 and TRBJ1-1; D ambiguous. Between the trimmed V and J ends, which lost 9 bases and 1 base, there was a span of 12 bases. This CDR3 is 13 amino acids long. In germline, CDR1 is ENHRY, CDR2 SYGVKD. The DNA for the CDR3 is TGTGCCATACGAGGAGGAAGGAACACTGAAGCTTTCTTT. Translated, it gives CAIRGGRNTEAFF.